This TCR beta chain was retrieved from a study of control samples from healthy donors and cancer patients (dated by TCRdb to 2019 to 2021). The library was produced with the immunoSEQ multiplex PCR assay. Here the immuneACCESS table is served through TCRdb, limited to in-frame sequences with V and J called. Missing clones are a known gap in these copies; in checked studies unresolved V genes cover under half, and the rest lacks a known reason. The sample includes roughly 170,000 clones, with 85% to 95% observed a single time. In total, the top ten clones hold approximately 4% of the sample. For this clone: Its specific antigen is unknown. Per-nucleotide qualities are absent, and no much larger clonotype sits a single base away.

Between the V and J ends, shortened by 5 bases and 5 bases respectively, the junction contains 13 bases. Looking up the germline V gene (reference sequence) yields CDR1 LNHDA and CDR2 SQIVND. The CDR3 measures 14 amino acids from cysteine to phenylalanine. Just the 42-base CDR3 DNA is kept, in frame starting at base 1. The rearrangement combines TRBV19 with TRBJ1-5; the D gene cannot be resolved reliably. The TCR was taken from an older woman in good health. Sequencing was done on a sample of blood. The CDR3 amino acid sequence is: CASSGGQADQPQHF. The DNA sequence is as follows: TGTGCCAGTAGTGGTGGGCAGGCCGATCAGCCCCAGCATTTT.